This T cell receptor beta chain was captured by sequencing in a study of cytomegalovirus exposure and HLA in healthy donors. With 60 Vbeta and 13 Jbeta primers, the PCR was carried out. Clones were read by immunoSEQ multiplex PCR, and TCRdb kept only the in-frame ones, dropping some. The repertoire shows fewer than 130,000 clones; the top ten hold 0.45% to 0.6%. Trimming took 5 bases from V and 5 from J; bases not matched to a gene: 8. The CDR3 length is 14 residues. Germline loops: CDR1 MNHNS, CDR2 SASEGT. The clonotype was recovered from a man aged 45-60 years in good health and CMV-seronegative. The sequencing sample was made of PBMCs. The chain combines TRBV6-1 with TRBJ1-1, with TRBD1 matching 7 bases. The CDR3, as DNA: TGTGCCAGCAGTACAGGGGTAGTAGGGACTGAAGCTTTCTTT. Its protein product is CASSTGVVGTEAFF.